The clone carrying this T cell receptor (beta chain) was seen more than once but under ten times. Looked up from germline, CDR1 is SGHNT and CDR2 is YYREEE (reference sequence). V was shortened by 4 bases and J by 6 bases, with 10 bases between the two germline ends. The CDR3 has 13 residues. TCR cDNA molecules each had a unique molecular identifier. Each CDR3 protein gets one entry after TCRdb re-called the 5' RACE reads with MiXCR. The sample gives roughly 48,000 distinct CDR3 sequences, 10% to 15% of which show up once; 35% to 45% is in the top ten. As to time point: sample taken at primary tumor resection. Tumor, nontumor lung or frozen PBMC supplied whole RNA, sequenced without sorting. Samples were obtained from approximately 72 donors, all untreated early-stage non-small cell lung cancer patients. This entry comes from a study of spatial heterogeneity in lung cancer. For the study at large: Each time, sequencing found more beta-chain sequences than alpha-chain sequences. The average count in raw reads for each unique TCR and UMI combination exceeded eight appearances.

The specimen comprised PBMCs, sampled at surgery. This chain uses TRBV5-4 with TRBJ2-2; D not certain. The source of this sequence is a female donor with early-stage non-small cell lung cancer. CDR3 region: CASSPDLAGELFF. The CDR3 nucleotides read TGTGCCAGCAGCCCGGATTTGGCCGGGGAGCTGTTTTTT.